This T cell receptor (beta chain) was captured in a study of cytomegalovirus exposure and HLA in healthy donors. There are 12 residues in the CDR3. V was cut by 5 bases and J by 5 bases, with 9 bases left in between. Germline lookup yields CDR1 MNHEY and CDR2 SVGAGI. This PCR relied on a set of 60 Vbeta primers and 13 Jbeta primers. Original analysis: In a later analysis, some 10 million of approximately 81 million unique beta chains occurred in at least two donors. The method was immunoSEQ multiplex PCR; TCRdb's version includes in-frame clones alone and lacks a portion of them. That table supplies the V and J calls and clone size; D and trimming were determined from the DNA. The sample records approximately 150,000 clones, approximately 80% being singletons.

The sequence was collected from a boy aged 2 to 10 in good health and CMV-seronegative. V is TRBV6-5 and J is TRBJ1-2; no firm D call. The sequenced sample consisted of PBMCs. CDR3 coding DNA: TGTGCCAGCAGTCGACTCGGATATGGCTACACCTTC. It is translated as CASSRLGYGYTF.